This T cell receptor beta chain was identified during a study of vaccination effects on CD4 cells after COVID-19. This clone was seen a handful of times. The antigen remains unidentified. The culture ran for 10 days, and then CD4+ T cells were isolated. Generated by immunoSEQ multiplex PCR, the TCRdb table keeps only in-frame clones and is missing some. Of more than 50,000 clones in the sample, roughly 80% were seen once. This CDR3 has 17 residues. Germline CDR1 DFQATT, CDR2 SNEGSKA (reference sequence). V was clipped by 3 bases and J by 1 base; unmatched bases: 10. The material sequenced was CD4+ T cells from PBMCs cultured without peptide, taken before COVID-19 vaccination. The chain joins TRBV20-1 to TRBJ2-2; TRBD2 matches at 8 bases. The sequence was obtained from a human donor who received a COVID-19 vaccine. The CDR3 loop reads CSASGTGRGVNTGELFF. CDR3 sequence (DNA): TGCAGTGCTAGTGGGACCGGGAGGGGAGTGAACACCGGGGAGCTGTTTTTT.